This is a list of T cell receptor beta chains from one sample in a study of T cells in pancreatic ductal adenocarcinoma. The table came from immunoSEQ multiplex PCR; TCRdb's copy has only in-frame clones and leaves some out. The sample includes about 16,000 clones, around nine tenths of them seen just once. Sample: PBMCs. The receptors derive from a human donor with pancreatic ductal adenocarcinoma. Each CDR3 is given without its conserved first and last residue.

TRBV4-2	ASSRISGTGVDNEQY
TRBV11-2	ASSRFFSTEYGYT
TRBV29-1	SVERSYEQY
TRBV18	ASSLLTRGQDYGYT
TRBV7-8	ASSLTDRVSNQPQH
TRBV27	ASSPLAGALTEGQF
TRBV10-2	ASSGQGGSYYGYT
TRBV30	AWSAGTSSTQETQY
TRBV10-1	ASSESGADTQY
TRBV10-3	AIQIPGGDTNYGYT
TRBV15	ATSGDRRGRFTEAF
TRBV7-9	ASSLIGRLQNEQF
TRBV7-2	ASSPGTANTEAF
TRBV10-1	ASSEVAGGPGTGELF
TRBV18	ASSPRPTEAF
TRBV9	ASRRGWNTGELF
TRBV30	AWSVRTGGNLEAF
TRBV15	ATSRDETGGPYEQY
TRBV28	ASSILWDRGYGELF
TRBV28	ASSLPDTDTEAF
TRBV28	ASSLTGTSGVSSYEQY
TRBV9	ASGRGSYEQY
TRBV18	ASSPRQGDTYEQY
TRBV27	ASSFRLGYEQY
TRBV5-6	ASSGGPSLGLHGYT
TRBV4-3	ASSPLASSPDTQY
TRBV18	ASSPDVRRRPTYNEQF